The clone carrying this T cell receptor beta chain was observed at least ten times. These data come from a study of T-cell reconstitution after alpha-beta-depleted transplantation in children. Unique molecular identifiers were used in preparing the TCRbeta library. TCRdb fed the PCR reads into MiXCR, producing one record per CDR3 protein. The sample records 150,000 to 200,000 distinct CDR3 sequences, less than 8% being singletons. Germline assignment: CDR1 SEHNR and CDR2 FQNEAQ (reference sequence). V was trimmed by 5 bases and J by 0 bases, leaving 9 bases between them. This CDR3 is 14 amino acids long.

The chain is built from TRBV7-9 and TRBJ2-3, with D unclear. This sequence originates from a human donor who donated a stem cell graft to a child with Wiskott-Aldrich syndrome. Sequenced here: PBMCs from the stem cell graft donor, sampled from the stem cell graft. The CDR3 nucleotides read TGTGCCAGCAGCCTAACCTCTAGCACAGATACGCAGTATTTT. Translated: CASSLTSSTDTQYF.